This T cell receptor beta chain originates from a study of T-cell memory formation after mild COVID-19. General observations from the study: The authors did not confirm SARS-CoV-2 specificity of second-wave clones peaking day 37. CD4/CD8 balance held among clones contracting day 15 to 85, and later expanders leaned CD4+.

The sample holds a few counts of this clonotype. Its specificity is not known. From germline, CDR1 is SGHRS and CDR2 YFSETQ. This CDR3 region has 14 residues. V lost 2 bases and J 0 bases, leaving 9 bases between the germline ends. TCRdb ran MiXCR on the 5' RACE reads and lists one entry per CDR3 protein. Here the sample spans more than 110,000 distinct CDR3 sequences, about 23% being singletons. This TCR derives from an adult woman who had mild COVID-19 (a few samples of this study predate the infection). Cell type and time point are not known. Sequencing input: PBMCs or a T cell subset sorted from them (not recorded which). The chain links TRBV5-1 to TRBJ2-7; possible D gene TRBD2, 5 bases. CDR3 sequence reads: CASSFGDYSYEQYF. In DNA, the CDR3 is TGCGCCAGCAGCTTTGGTGACTACTCCTACGAGCAGTACTTC. Filled out from reference TRBV5-1 and TRBJ2-7, the complete variable domain reads KAGVTQTPRYLIKTRGQQVTLSCSPISGHRSVSWYQQTPGQGLQFLFEYFSETQRNKGNFPGRFSGRQFSNSRSEMNVSTLELGDSALYLCASSFGDYSYEQYFGPGTRLTVT.